This T cell receptor (beta chain) was sequenced for a study of glioma-infiltrating T cells. Study-level background: WHO grade II oligodendrogliomas or astrocytomas, plus non-recurrent WHO grade IV glioblastomas, were sampled.

CDR1 is LGHNA, CDR2 YNFKEQ, per germline. The CDR3 has 13 residues. Trimming pared 2 bases from V and 0 bases from J, leaving 3 bases between. This clonotype was observed a handful of times. Using RNA template, CDR3s of TCR alpha and beta were amplified with iRepertoire arm-PCR. Tissue mRNA or PBMC total RNA, roughly 85-450 ng, went into one-step reverse transcription and amplification. TCRdb used MiXCR to reprocess the multiplex PCR reads, holding one entry per CDR3 protein. The sample has about 410,000 distinct CDR3 sequences, more than 35% seen once. Sequencing was done on a sample of glioma tissue, nonneoplastic brain tissue, or PBMCs (not recorded which). This chain connects TRBV4-2 to TRBJ2-3; no clear D. The clonotype was recovered from a human donor with low-grade glioma or glioblastoma, undergoing nonglioma brain surgery, or in good health (not recorded which). CDR3 sequence: CASSQRSTDTQYF. In DNA, the CDR3 is TGTGCCAGCAGCCAACGTAGCACAGATACGCAGTATTTT.